The 10 T cell receptor beta chains below come from one sample, sequenced in a study of control samples from healthy donors and cancer patients. TCRdb's table, derived via immunoSEQ multiplex PCR, lists solely in-frame clones and lacks some. The repertoire holds about 110,000 clones, with roughly four fifths as singletons. The specimen sequenced was blood. Receptors were obtained from a man between 18 and 29 years old in good health.

The chain has TRBV15 and TRBJ1-2; D not resolved. The germline V gene has CDR1 LNHNV and CDR2 YYDKDF (reference sequence). The germline V and J ends were trimmed by 0 bases and 7 bases, with 15 bases remaining between them. There are 15 residues in the CDR3. Written as DNA, the CDR3 is TGTGCCACCAGCAGAGATTTAAAAGGGCTGACTGGCTACACCTTC. This gives the protein CATSRDLKGLTGYTF.

Only a few counts were recorded for this clone. The chain recombines TRBV18 with TRBJ1-1, with a possible D match to TRBD1 (5 bases). This CDR3 region has 13 residues. Trimming stripped 5 bases from V and 3 bases from J, with 10 bases between. Germline CDR1 is KGHSH and CDR2 is LQKENI. CDR3 nucleotide sequence: TGTGCCAGCTCAACCCAGGGTCACACTGAAGCTTTCTTT. Translation: CASSTQGHTEAFF.

V and J are TRBV28 and TRBJ1-5, with a possible D match to TRBD1 (6 bases). CDR3 length: 14 residues. In germline, CDR1 is MDHEN, CDR2 SYDVKM. V was pared by 7 bases and J by 5 bases, with 15 bases between. The CDR3 loop is CASTLIQGYQPQHF. The CDR3 region has the DNA TGTGCCAGCACCCTCATACAGGGTTATCAGCCCCAGCATTTT. Complete variable domain (other parts from reference TRBV28 and TRBJ1-5): DVKVTQSSRYLVKRTGEKVFLECVQDMDHENMFWYRQDPGLGLRLIYFSYDVKMKEKGDIPEGYSVSREKKERFSLILESASTNQTSMYLCASTLIQGYQPQHFGDGTRLSIL.

V usage is TRBV11-2 and J usage is TRBJ2-4; 9 bases fit TRBD2. The CDR3 consists of 14 residues. Looked up from germline, CDR1 is SGHAT and CDR2 is FQNNGV. V trimming: 5 bases; J trimming: 7 bases; junction bases outside the gene matches: 6. The CDR3 protein is CASSPAGGTNIQYF. In DNA, the CDR3 is TGTGCCAGCAGCCCGGCGGGGGGGACCAACATTCAGTACTTC.

The J gene is TRBJ1-1, the V gene TRBV1. TRBV1 is recorded as a pseudogene. The CDR3 has 19 amino acids. The CDR3 region is CTSSQEHGFRVLLNTEAFF. As DNA, the CDR3 is TGCACCAGCAGCCAAGAACACGGCTTCCGAGTCCTCTTGAACACTGAAGCTTTCTTT.

The chain joins TRBV4-3 to TRBJ1-1; D is unresolved. This CDR3 spans 17 amino acids. V was pared by 3 bases and J by 3 bases, with 20 bases between. Germline V CDR1 and CDR2: LGHNA, YSLEER. The CDR3 sequence: CASSHEGPRDEDTEAFF. In DNA form, the CDR3 reads TGCGCCAGCAGCCATGAGGGCCCACGAGACGAGGACACTGAAGCTTTCTTT.

The chain uses TRBV5-6 and TRBJ2-5; D call uncertain. Germline loops: CDR1 SGHDT, CDR2 YYEEEE. V lost 0 bases and J 2 bases, leaving 8 bases between the germline ends. This CDR3 is built from 14 residues. CDR3 coding DNA: TGTGCCAGCAGCTTGGGCGGAATACAAGAGACCCAGTACTTC. It encodes CASSLGGIQETQYF.

Only a few counts were recorded for this clone. The rearrangement links TRBV10-3 to TRBJ2-1; TRBD1 matches at 7 bases. V trimming: 11 bases; J trimming: 7 bases; junction bases outside the gene matches: 17. The CDR3 has 15 amino acids. Germline V gives CDR1 ENHRY, CDR2 SYGVKD. CDR3 residues: CAVEGENRGLNEQFF. CDR3 sequence (DNA): TGTGCCGTCGAGGGAGAAAACAGGGGCCTTAATGAGCAGTTCTTC.

The V gene is TRBV11-1, the J gene TRBJ2-2, with TRBD1 matching over 11 bases. From germline, CDR1 is SGHAT and CDR2 FQDESV (reference sequence). The CDR3 sequence is 16 residues long. V was pared by 8 bases and J by 4 bases, with 9 bases of the junction left unmatched. The CDR3 sequence is CASGSGQGASTGELFF. The CDR3 DNA is TGTGCCAGCGGTTCCGGACAGGGGGCGAGCACCGGGGAGCTGTTTTTT.

The rearrangement links TRBV25-1 to TRBJ1-1, with D possibly matching TRBD1 (6 bases). The CDR3 extends over 14 amino acids. With 1 base removed from V and 6 bases from J, the gap between germline ends came to 12 bases. Germline CDR1 and CDR2: MGHDK and SYGVNS. The CDR3 region is CASSESQGYAEAFF. In DNA form, the CDR3 reads TGTGCCAGCAGTGAATCTCAGGGGTATGCTGAAGCTTTCTTT.